The clone carrying this TCR beta chain was detected a few times. This sample was taken from a study of regulatory T cells in long-lasting Graves disease. According to the study, TCR beta libraries were built with iRepertoire HTBI primers and CDR3-region Arm-PCR. TCRdb reprocessed the multiplex PCR reads via MiXCR and lists one record per CDR3 protein. The table records fewer than 500,000 distinct CDR3 sequences, around 15% of them present only once. Regarding time point: newly diagnosed GD, antithyroid drugs for less than 3 months. Generation of the TCR library employed RNA extracted from PBMCs. This CDR3 contains 13 residues. Germline V gene lookup returns CDR1 LNHDA and CDR2 SQIVND (reference sequence). The germline V and J ends were trimmed by 5 bases and 4 bases, with 10 bases remaining between them. These data also featured in a second study, about T cells in Graves' hyperthyroidism and ophthalmopathy.

This clonotype was sampled from a man aged 40-49 years with Graves disease. The V gene is TRBV19, the J gene TRBJ2-3, with a tentative D call TRBD1 (6 bases). The sequenced sample was peripheral blood mononuclear cells (PBMCs), obtained at new diagnosis, from a patient treated with antithyroid drugs. As DNA, the CDR3 is TGTGCCAGTAGTGACAGGTCCGCAGATACGCAGTATTTT. It translates to CASSDRSADTQYF.